The 27 T cell receptor beta chains below were found in one sample sequenced in a study of blood T cell repertoires in COVID-19. TCRdb keeps only in-frame clones here, not all; method: immunoSEQ multiplex PCR. The table includes roughly 200,000 clones, around three quarters detected once. Specimen: peripheral blood. The receptor set was obtained from a man aged 70-80 years with active or convalescent COVID-19.

This chain uses TRBV18 with TRBJ1-1, with a possible D match to TRBD1 (6 bases). CDR3 length equals 17 residues. Germline V gives CDR1 KGHSH, CDR2 LQKENI. Trimming left V 1 base short and J 2 bases short, with 17 bases between. The CDR3 DNA reads TGTGCCAGCTCACCACGGTTGGGGGGGGCGGAAAACACTGAAGCTTTCTTT. Amino acids: CASSPRLGGAENTEAFF.

The chain uses TRBV27 and TRBJ2-3, with TRBD1 matching over 7 bases. With 6 bases clipped from V and 6 bases from J, the junction kept 18 bases outside the gene matches. The CDR3 spans 17 residues. The germline CDR1 and CDR2 sequences are MNHEY and SMNVEV (reference sequence). The CDR3 protein is CASRPIGDSLNLDTQYF. The DNA for the CDR3 is TGTGCCAGCAGACCCATAGGGGACAGCCTTAACTTGGATACGCAGTATTTT.

The chain has TRBV24-1 and TRBJ2-3; the D gene is possibly TRBD1 (5 bases). CDR3 length: 16 amino acids. Trimming cost V 4 bases and J 2 bases, with 15 bases left between them. Germline CDR1 is KGHDR and CDR2 is SFDVKD. CDR3: CATSEQGTGATDTQYF. The CDR3 region has the DNA TGTGCCACCAGTGAGCAGGGTACTGGAGCCACAGATACGCAGTATTTT.

The chain has TRBV5-1 and TRBJ1-1; tentatively, D is TRBD1 (6 bases). Germline CDR1 and CDR2: SGHRS and YFSETQ. The CDR3 sequence is 16 residues long. Trimming pared 4 bases from V and 0 bases from J, leaving 16 bases between. The CDR3 DNA is TGCGCCAGCAGCGCAACAGGGAGTACCCTGAACACTGAAGCTTTCTTT. It yields the protein CASSATGSTLNTEAFF.

The chain combines TRBV7-8 with TRBJ2-7; 13 bases match TRBD2. CDR1 is SGHVS and CDR2 is FQNEAQ in the germline V gene. The CDR3 sequence is 15 residues long. J gave up 5 bases and V 5 bases, and 6 bases lay outside the gene matches. This chain's CDR3 is CASSGGLAGSHEQYF. The CDR3 coding sequence is TGTGCCAGCAGCGGGGGACTAGCGGGATCCCACGAGCAGTACTTC.

V is TRBV18 and J is TRBJ2-7, with 7 nucleotides matching TRBD2. The CDR3 extends over 14 amino acids. Losses at the gene ends were 2 bases for V and 1 base for J; bases not matched to a gene: 2. Germline V gene lookup returns CDR1 KGHSH and CDR2 LQKENI. CDR3 sequence (DNA): TGTGCCAGCTCACCAGGGACTATTTCCTACGAGCAGTACTTC. Amino acids: CASSPGTISYEQYF.

This clone was found a few times. The chain uses TRBV11-2 and TRBJ2-7; D remains ambiguous. Germline CDR1 and CDR2: SGHAT and FQNNGV. Trimming shortened V by 2 bases and J by 6 bases, and 14 bases separated the two germline ends. This CDR3 has 14 residues. In DNA, the CDR3 is TGTGCCAGCAGCTTATTTTTTGCGGAAGGCGAGCAGTACTTC. Amino acid sequence: CASSLFFAEGEQYF.

The chain recombines TRBV30 with TRBJ1-5; no clear D gene. The germline V gene encodes CDR1 GTSNPN and CDR2 SVGIG (reference sequence). The CDR3 sequence is 14 residues long. Trimming took off 0 bases at V and 4 bases at J, with 10 bases between the two ends. The CDR3 DNA is TGTGCCTGGAGTGTACCCCCGGTTAATCAGCCCCAGCATTTT. This codes for CAWSVPPVNQPQHF.

J is TRBJ2-3 and V is TRBV6-1; the match to TRBD1 covers 7 bases. The V gene end was trimmed by 2 bases and the J gene end by 4 bases; junction bases not matched to a gene: 9. There are 16 residues in the CDR3. Germline loops: CDR1 MNHNS, CDR2 SASEGT. The CDR3 sequence is CASSEFGGQGADTQYF. The DNA of the CDR3 is TGTGCCAGCAGTGAATTCGGCGGTCAGGGGGCAGATACGCAGTATTTT.

The chain is built from TRBV29-1 and TRBJ2-7; TRBD2 is a possible D gene (6 bases). CDR1 SQVTM and CDR2 ANQGSEA come from the germline V gene. Trimming removed 5 bases from V and 6 bases from J, with 17 bases in between. There are 13 residues in the CDR3. This chain's CDR3 is CSVNTGGSSEQYF. CDR3 nucleotides: TGCAGCGTTAACACAGGAGGGAGCTCCGAGCAGTACTTC.

This clone has only a few counts. The V gene is TRBV5-1, the J gene TRBJ2-7, with 9 bases lining up with TRBD1. J gave up 4 bases and V 3 bases, and 8 bases lay outside the gene matches. CDR1 is SGHRS, CDR2 YFSETQ, per germline. This CDR3 has 15 amino acids. The CDR3 nucleotides are TGCGCCAGCAGCTCGGAGGACAGGGGTAGGTACGAGCAGTACTTC. Its protein product is CASSSEDRGRYEQYF.

This chain uses TRBV5-1 with TRBJ1-6; TRBD1 matches 10 bases. The V and J ends lost 4 bases and 10 bases, in that order; junction bases with no gene match: 8. CDR1 and CDR2 (germline): SGHRS, YFSETQ. The CDR3 is made up of 15 amino acids. CDR3 protein: CASSVGQGQPSPLHF. DNA of the CDR3: TGCGCCAGCAGCGTGGGACAGGGGCAACCCTCACCCCTCCACTTT.

This clone was counted a single time. This chain uses TRBV5-1 with TRBJ2-3; the D gene is possibly TRBD2 (6 bases). This CDR3 spans 15 amino acids. V lost 0 bases, J lost 1 base, and 9 bases lay in between. CDR1 and CDR2 from the germline V gene are SGHRS and YFSETQ. In nucleotides, the CDR3 is TGCGCCAGCAGCTTGGCGGGGGTAGGCACAGATACGCAGTATTTT. It is translated as CASSLAGVGTDTQYF.

This chain uses TRBV9 with TRBJ1-2; D possibly corresponds to TRBD1 (6 bases). The CDR3 consists of 15 residues. CDR1 SGDLS and CDR2 YYNGEE come from the germline V gene. The ends were cut back, 0 bases at V and 3 bases at J, with 12 bases in the middle. The CDR3 DNA is TGTGCCAGCAGCGTAGGGGCAGGGGATTACTATGGCTACACCTTC. Its protein product is CASSVGAGDYYGYTF.

This clone has just a few counts. The junction departs from the called germline gene at one end, perhaps through a read error. The genes are TRBV7-9 and TRBJ2-3, with D possibly matching TRBD1 (5 bases). The CDR3 loop spans 15 amino acids. Germline V CDR1 and CDR2: SEHNR, FQNEAQ (reference sequence). In DNA, the CDR3 is TGTGCAAGCAGCTTAGGGGCAGATATGGCAGATACGCAGTATTTT. Amino acid sequence: CASSLGADMADTQYF.

The rearrangement joins TRBV18 to TRBJ2-2; 8 bases agree with TRBD1. In germline, CDR1 is KGHSH, CDR2 LQKENI. CDR3 length equals 15 residues. Unmatched junction bases numbered 3, after V lost 2 bases and J lost 4 bases. The CDR3 protein is CASSPSGTGTGELFF. CDR3 DNA sequence: TGTGCCAGCTCACCATCTGGGACAGGCACCGGGGAGCTGTTTTTT.

The chain employs TRBV2 and TRBJ2-5, with 7 nucleotides matching TRBD2. The CDR3 is 16 amino acids. The V gene end was trimmed by 0 bases and the J gene end by 1 base; junction bases not matched to a gene: 5. CDR1 and CDR2 from the germline V gene are SNHLY and FYNNEI. The CDR3 nucleotides read TGTGCCAGCAGTGAAGCGCTTACGGGGGGCCAAGAGACCCAGTACTTC. This encodes CASSEALTGGQETQYF.

As DNA, the CDR3 is TGTGCCAGCAGCCTAAGGGGCCCCCAAGAGACCCAGTACTTC. Encoded protein: CASSLRGPQETQYF. V is TRBV3-1 (or the pseudogene TRBV3-2) and J is TRBJ2-5, with D possibly TRBD1 on 5 matching bases. The V gene's germline CDR1 is LGHDT and CDR2 YNNKEL (reference sequence). This CDR3 comprises 14 residues. Trimming removed 4 bases at V and 1 base at J, with 10 bases between.

The V and J genes are TRBV6-5 and TRBJ2-7; 9 bases are a match to TRBD1. Germline V gene sequence: CDR1 MNHEY, CDR2 SVGAGI. V lost 0 bases and J lost 4; bases outside the gene matches: 1. The CDR3 has 14 residues. CDR3 region: CASSYSDRGYEQYF. The CDR3, as DNA: TGTGCCAGCAGTTACTCGGACAGGGGTTACGAGCAGTACTTC.

This clone was observed a few times. This chain joins TRBV5-1 and TRBJ2-7; 7 nucleotides line up with TRBD1. Germline trimming cut 5 bases from V and 2 bases from J; bases unmatched to any gene: 13. The CDR3 totals 16 residues. Germline V gene lookup returns CDR1 SGHRS and CDR2 YFSETQ. The CDR3 nucleotides are TGCGCCAGCAGATCCCATTCCCGGGACAGACCCTACGAGCAGTACTTC. Amino acid sequence: CASRSHSRDRPYEQYF.

The CDR3 sequence is CAIRPQGRDTEAFF. CDR3 in DNA: TGTGCCATCAGGCCGCAGGGGCGGGACACTGAAGCTTTCTTT. V gene TRBV10-3 combines with J gene TRBJ1-1; tentative D call: TRBD1 (6 bases). CDR1 and CDR2 (germline): ENHRY, SYGVKD. The ends were cut back, 6 bases at V and 3 bases at J, with 14 bases in the middle. The CDR3 sequence is 14 residues long.

The chain employs TRBV5-1 and TRBJ2-7, with 8 bases that match TRBD2. V shed 0 bases and J 1 base; nucleotides not matched to a gene: 6. Germline CDR1 is SGHRS and CDR2 is YFSETQ. The CDR3 covers 16 residues. The CDR3 spells CASSLDGSSGSYEQYF. CDR3 nucleotides: TGCGCCAGCAGCTTGGACGGTTCTAGCGGGTCCTACGAGCAGTACTTC.

The chain joins TRBV18 to TRBJ2-7, with D uncertain. The germline V and J ends were trimmed by 3 bases and 0 bases, with 9 bases remaining between them. The CDR3 loop spans 14 amino acids. CDR1 and CDR2 from the germline V gene are KGHSH and LQKENI. CDR3: CASSPQENSYEQYF. CDR3 sequence (DNA): TGTGCCAGCTCACCTCAGGAAAACTCCTACGAGCAGTACTTC.

V and J are TRBV18 and TRBJ2-2; 8 bases agree with TRBD1. CDR1 KGHSH and CDR2 LQKENI come from the germline V gene. This CDR3 comprises 16 residues. J lost 0 bases, V lost 4 bases, and 4 bases had no gene match. The CDR3 DNA reads as TGTGCCAGCTCACTTCGACAGGGGCCGAACACCGGGGAGCTGTTTTTT. Protein sequence: CASSLRQGPNTGELFF.

Details on this clone: Other DNA sequences from this sample encode an identical CDR3 as well. This chain joins TRBV6-5 and TRBJ1-1; 7 nucleotides agree with TRBD1. The CDR3 runs to 14 residues. The V gene end was trimmed by 5 bases and the J gene end by 1 base; junction bases not matched to a gene: 4. The V gene's germline CDR1 is MNHEY and CDR2 SVGAGI. The CDR3 nucleotides read TGTGCCAGCAGTCAGAGGACAGGGAACACTGAAGCTTTCTTT. This codes for CASSQRTGNTEAFF.

The chain has TRBV5-1 and TRBJ1-1; D gene uncertain. V was trimmed by 5 bases and J by 1 base, leaving 6 bases between them. The CDR3 loop spans 12 amino acids. From germline, CDR1 is SGHRS and CDR2 YFSETQ. The CDR3 DNA reads TGCGCCAGCAGTTTCGGGAACACTGAAGCTTTCTTT. Translating it yields CASSFGNTEAFF.

V is TRBV2 and J is TRBJ1-5, with D possibly matching TRBD1 (6 bases). CDR1 and CDR2 (germline): SNHLY, FYNNEI. Trimming left V 6 bases short and J 5 bases short, with 17 bases between. This CDR3 spans 15 amino acids. The CDR3 region has the DNA TGTGCCAGCAGCCGAGGGGCGACAGGCGATCAGCCCCAGCATTTT. Encoded protein: CASSRGATGDQPQHF.